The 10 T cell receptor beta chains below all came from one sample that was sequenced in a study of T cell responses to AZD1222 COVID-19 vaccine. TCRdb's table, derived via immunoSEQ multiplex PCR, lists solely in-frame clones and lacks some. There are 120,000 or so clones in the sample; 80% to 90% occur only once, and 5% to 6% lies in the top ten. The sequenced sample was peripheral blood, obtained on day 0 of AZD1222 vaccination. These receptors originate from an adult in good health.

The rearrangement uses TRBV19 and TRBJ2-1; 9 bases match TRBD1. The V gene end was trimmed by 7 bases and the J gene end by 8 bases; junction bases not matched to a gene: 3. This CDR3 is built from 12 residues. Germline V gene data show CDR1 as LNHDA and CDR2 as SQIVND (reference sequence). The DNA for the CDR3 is TGTGCCAGTACGGGACAGGGAGATGAGCAGTTCTTC. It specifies CASTGQGDEQFF.

CDR3 in DNA: TGTGCCAGCAGTTATAGGGACAGTGGCTACGAGCAGTACTTC. Translated, it gives CASSYRDSGYEQYF. The chain recombines TRBV6-5 with TRBJ2-7; 7 bases are a match to TRBD1. CDR1 is MNHEY, CDR2 SVGAGI, per germline. This CDR3 region has 14 residues. Trimming took 3 bases from V and 3 from J; bases not matched to a gene: 5.

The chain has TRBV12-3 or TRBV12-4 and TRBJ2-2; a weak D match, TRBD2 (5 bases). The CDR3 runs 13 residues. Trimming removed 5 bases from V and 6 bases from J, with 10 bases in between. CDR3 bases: TGTGCCAGCAGTCTCCTCGGGGCCGGGGAGCTGTTTTTT. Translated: CASSLLGAGELFF.

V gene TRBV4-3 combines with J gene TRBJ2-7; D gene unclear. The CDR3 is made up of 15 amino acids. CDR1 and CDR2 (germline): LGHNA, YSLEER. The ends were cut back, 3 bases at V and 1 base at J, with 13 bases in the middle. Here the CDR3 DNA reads TGCGCCAGCAGCCAGGGGTATAGGTCATCCTACGAGCAGTACTTC. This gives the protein CASSQGYRSSYEQYF.

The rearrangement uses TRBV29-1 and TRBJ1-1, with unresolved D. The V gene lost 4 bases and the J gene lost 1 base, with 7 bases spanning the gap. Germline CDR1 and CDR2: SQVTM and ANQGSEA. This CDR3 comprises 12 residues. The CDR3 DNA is TGCAGCGTTGTTTCCGGGAACACTGAAGCTTTCTTT. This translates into CSVVSGNTEAFF.

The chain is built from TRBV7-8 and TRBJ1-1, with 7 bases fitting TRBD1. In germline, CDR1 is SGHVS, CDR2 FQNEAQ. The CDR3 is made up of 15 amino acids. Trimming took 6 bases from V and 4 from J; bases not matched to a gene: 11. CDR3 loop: CASRPDLAGGTEAFF. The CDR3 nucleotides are TGTGCCAGCAGACCCGACTTGGCAGGGGGCACTGAAGCTTTCTTT. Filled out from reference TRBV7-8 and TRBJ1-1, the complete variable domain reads GAGVSQSPRYKVAKRGQDVALRCDPISGHVSLFWYQQALGQGPEFLTYFQNEAQLDKSGLPSDRFFAERPEGSVSTLKIQRTQQEDSAVYLCASRPDLAGGTEAFFGQGTRLTVV.

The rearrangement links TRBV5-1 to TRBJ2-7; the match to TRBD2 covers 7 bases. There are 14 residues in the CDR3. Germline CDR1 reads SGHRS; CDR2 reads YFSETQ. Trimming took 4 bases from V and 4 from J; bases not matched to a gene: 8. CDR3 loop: CASSPGGREYEQYF. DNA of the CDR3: TGCGCCAGCAGCCCGGGAGGCAGGGAATACGAGCAGTACTTC. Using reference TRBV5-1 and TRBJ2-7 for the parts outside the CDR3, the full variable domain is KAGVTQTPRYLIKTRGQQVTLSCSPISGHRSVSWYQQTPGQGLQFLFEYFSETQRNKGNFPGRFSGRQFSNSRSEMNVSTLELGDSALYLCASSPGGREYEQYFGPGTRLTVT.

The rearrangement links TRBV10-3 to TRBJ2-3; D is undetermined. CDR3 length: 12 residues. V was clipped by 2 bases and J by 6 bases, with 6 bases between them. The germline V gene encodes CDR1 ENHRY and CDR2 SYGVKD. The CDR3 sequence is CAISEMEDTQYF. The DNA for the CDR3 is TGTGCCATCAGTGAGATGGAGGATACGCAGTATTTT.

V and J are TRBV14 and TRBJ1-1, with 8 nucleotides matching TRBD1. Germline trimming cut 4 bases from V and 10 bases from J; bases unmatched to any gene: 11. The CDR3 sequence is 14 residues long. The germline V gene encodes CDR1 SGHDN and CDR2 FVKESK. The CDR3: CASSPTGTGSTAFF. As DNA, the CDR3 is TGTGCCAGCAGCCCCACCGGGACAGGATCCACAGCTTTCTTT.

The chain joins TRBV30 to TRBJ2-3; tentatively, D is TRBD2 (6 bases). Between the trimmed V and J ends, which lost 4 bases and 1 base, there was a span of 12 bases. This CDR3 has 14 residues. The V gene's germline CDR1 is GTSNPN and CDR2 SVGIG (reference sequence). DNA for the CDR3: TGTGCCTGGAATGCGGACTATGGCACAGATACGCAGTATTTT. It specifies CAWNADYGTDTQYF.